The sequence of this T cell receptor (beta chain) was determined in a study of T cell repertoires in cytomegalovirus infection. At the level of the study: As its CMV epitopes, the study selected recently identified HLA-C-restricted and well-studied HLA-B-restricted targets.

TCRdb redid the calling of the reads with MiXCR, one entry per CDR3 protein. The sample records approximately 350,000 distinct CDR3 sequences, about 32% being singletons. Germline CDR1 and CDR2: SGHTA and FQGNSA. This CDR3 region has 14 residues. V lost 5 bases and J lost 1; bases outside the gene matches: 3. This clonotype came up many times. Its antigen is unidentified. Notes on the study in general: Cumulative public TCR beta family frequency identified carriers of CMV plus the relevant HLA. The response measured ex vivo was dominated by TCR beta clonotypes (HLA-C-restricted and CMV-specific).

V gene TRBV7-2 combines with J gene TRBJ1-1; 8 nucleotides agree with TRBD1. The sample in question was cultured PBMCs, obtained from culture after CMV antigen stimulation. The TCR was taken from a human donor in good health (CMV status not recorded). Some clones in this sample may be carry-over from other donors' samples. In DNA, the CDR3 is TGTGCCAGCAGCCCCGACAGGGGGAACACTGAAGCTTTCTTT. It translates to CASSPDRGNTEAFF.